The clone carrying this T cell receptor beta chain has a single count. What it binds is not known. There are 15 residues in the CDR3. The germline CDR1 and CDR2 sequences are SGHTA and FQGNSA. The J segment lost 4 bases and the V segment lost 3 bases, leaving 5 bases of the junction unmatched. The entry originates in a study of cytomegalovirus exposure and HLA in healthy donors. With 60 Vbeta and 13 Jbeta primers, the PCR was carried out. Measured with immunoSEQ multiplex PCR; TCRdb has only the in-frame clones, and not every one. The data hold about 140,000 clones, with 70% observed a single time. Study results and limitations: The presence/absence work took it that sequencing depth was about the same across donors. The authors later linked a missense DCLRE1C variant to TCR beta V- and J-gene trimming. With DRB1 most and HLA-C fewest, TCR association rates differed between HLA loci in a later analysis.

The chain recombines TRBV7-2 with TRBJ2-1; 8 nucleotides line up with TRBD2. Sequencing was carried out using PBMCs. This receptor was obtained from a woman in her twenties or thirties in good health and CMV-seronegative. In DNA form, the CDR3 reads TGTGCCAGCAGCTTTCTAGCGGGCGTATACAATGAGCAGTTCTTC. Translating it yields CASSFLAGVYNEQFF.